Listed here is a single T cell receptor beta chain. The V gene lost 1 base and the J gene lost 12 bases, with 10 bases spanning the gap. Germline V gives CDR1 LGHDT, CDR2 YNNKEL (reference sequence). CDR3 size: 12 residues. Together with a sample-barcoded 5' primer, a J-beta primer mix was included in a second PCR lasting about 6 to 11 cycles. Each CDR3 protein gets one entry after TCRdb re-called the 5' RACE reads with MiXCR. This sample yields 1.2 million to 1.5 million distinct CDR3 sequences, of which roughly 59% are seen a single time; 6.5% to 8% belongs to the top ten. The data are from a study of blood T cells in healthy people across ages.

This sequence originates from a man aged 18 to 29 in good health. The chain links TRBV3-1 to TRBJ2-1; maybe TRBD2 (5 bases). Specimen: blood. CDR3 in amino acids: CASSQGTGMQFF. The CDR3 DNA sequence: TGTGCCAGCAGCCAAGGGACTGGGATGCAGTTCTTC.